Below, 16 T cell receptor beta chains from the same sample are listed, as sequenced in a study of blood T cell repertoires in COVID-19. The method was immunoSEQ multiplex PCR; TCRdb's version includes in-frame clones alone and lacks a portion of them. Among about 160,000 clones, around 85% were seen once, and the ten largest hold approximately 7%. The sequencing input was peripheral blood. Receptor source: a man older than 75 with COVID-19, enrolled during active disease.

In its sample, this clone was seen once. The J gene is TRBJ1-1, the V gene TRBV2; weak D call: TRBD1 (5 bases). The CDR3 is made up of 15 amino acids. The germline V gene has CDR1 SNHLY and CDR2 FYNNEI. V was shortened by 5 bases and J by 0 bases, with 13 bases between the two germline ends. CDR3 sequence reads: CASSRPGPLNTEAFF. CDR3 coding DNA: TGTGCCAGCAGTAGACCAGGGCCCTTGAACACTGAAGCTTTCTTT.

The V gene is TRBV6-5, the J gene TRBJ1-5; D call uncertain. The CDR3 spans 12 residues. Trimming cost V 6 bases and J 6 bases, with 9 bases left between them. Germline CDR1 MNHEY, CDR2 SVGAGI. The CDR3 DNA reads as TGTGCCAGCAGCGCGGGGTTTCAGCCCCAGCATTTT. Encoded protein: CASSAGFQPQHF.

The chain uses TRBV12-5 and TRBJ1-3; 7 bases are shared with TRBD1. From germline, CDR1 is LGHNT and CDR2 FRNRAP. After removal of 9 bases from V and 4 bases from J, the junction contained 9 bases not matched to a gene. The CDR3 is 14 residues long. The CDR3 spells CASHPGTVGNTIYF. CDR3 in DNA: TGTGCTAGCCACCCCGGGACAGTCGGAAACACCATATATTTT.

This clone was recorded a few times. The chain carries TRBV7-2 and TRBJ1-4; D unclear. CDR3 length equals 14 residues. The germline CDR1 and CDR2 sequences are SGHTA and FQGNSA. Trimming left V 4 bases short and J 7 bases short, with 13 bases between. This CDR3 is CASSSQGEGEKLFF. The DNA for the CDR3 is TGTGCCAGCAGCTCCCAAGGAGAGGGTGAAAAACTGTTTTTT.

The chain uses TRBV6-6 and TRBJ1-5, with 7 bases aligning to TRBD1. Germline-derived CDR1 and CDR2 are MNHNY and SVGAGI (reference sequence). The CDR3 totals 16 residues. The ends lost 6 bases at V and 3 bases at J; junction bases unmatched: 11. The CDR3 loop reads CASSKTKGAFNQPQHF. The CDR3 DNA reads TGTGCCAGCAGCAAAACGAAGGGGGCCTTCAATCAGCCCCAGCATTTT.

The chain is built from TRBV9 and TRBJ2-7; TRBD2 is a possible D gene (6 bases). Trimming shortened V by 0 bases and J by 5 bases, and 9 bases separated the two germline ends. This CDR3 spans 13 amino acids. Germline CDR1 reads SGDLS; CDR2 reads YYNGEE. CDR3 nucleotides: TGTGCCAGCAGCGTAGTCACGGGGGACGAGCAGTACTTC. Protein product: CASSVVTGDEQYF.

V is TRBV14 and J is TRBJ2-2; no definite D call. Germline-derived CDR1 and CDR2 are SGHDN and FVKESK. V lost 3 bases and J 7 bases, leaving 9 bases between the germline ends. This CDR3 has 13 residues. CDR3 nucleotide sequence: TGTGCCAGCAGCCAGGTCCCTAGCGGGGAGCTGTTTTTT. Amino acid sequence: CASSQVPSGELFF.

The V gene is TRBV5-1, the J gene TRBJ1-2; perhaps TRBD1 as D (6 bases). The CDR3 totals 14 residues. Trimming stripped 0 bases from V and 8 bases from J, with 14 bases between. The germline gives CDR1 SGHRS, CDR2 YFSETQ. The CDR3 here is CASSLDGGSRGYTF. The CDR3 coding sequence is TGCGCCAGCAGCTTGGATGGGGGCTCTCGCGGCTACACCTTC.

The J gene is TRBJ2-2, the V gene TRBV28; 7 bases are a match to TRBD1. Germline V gives CDR1 MDHEN, CDR2 SYDVKM. The CDR3 consists of 15 residues. V trimming: 4 bases; J trimming: 2 bases; junction bases outside the gene matches: 4. The CDR3 sequence: CASSSTGLNTGELFF. For the CDR3, the DNA is TGTGCCAGCAGTTCGACAGGGTTAAACACCGGGGAGCTGTTTTTT.

This clone has only one observation. The chain joins TRBV2 to TRBJ1-2, with TRBD1 identical over 9 bases. The CDR3 sequence is 12 residues long. The V and J ends lost 5 bases and 6 bases, in that order; junction bases with no gene match: 1. Per the germline V gene, CDR1 is SNHLY and CDR2 is FYNNEI. CDR3 sequence (DNA): TGTGCCAGCAGTCGGACAGGGGATGGCTACACCTTC. Translating gives CASSRTGDGYTF.

The CDR3 protein is CASSGPRQGGQETQYF. CDR3 DNA: TGTGCCAGCAGCGGACCTAGGCAGGGGGGCCAAGAGACCCAGTACTTC. This chain uses TRBV5-4 with TRBJ2-5; D possibly corresponds to TRBD1 (7 bases). CDR3 length: 16 residues. CDR1 SGHNT and CDR2 YYREEE come from the germline V gene (reference sequence). The V end was cut by 4 bases, the J end by 1 base, with 17 bases between.

The genes are TRBV19 and TRBJ1-5, with 8 bases identical to TRBD1. V trimming: 4 bases; J trimming: 8 bases; junction bases outside the gene matches: 7. The germline V gene has CDR1 LNHDA and CDR2 SQIVND (reference sequence). The CDR3 is made up of 14 amino acids. The CDR3 DNA follows: TGTGCCAGTAGTACCCAGGACAGGGCTAAGCCCCAGCATTTT. It is translated as CASSTQDRAKPQHF.

The chain combines TRBV25-1 with TRBJ1-6; TRBD1 aligns across 7 bases. The CDR3 sequence is 15 residues long. The germline V gene has CDR1 MGHDK and CDR2 SYGVNS. V trimming: 4 bases; J trimming: 7 bases; junction bases outside the gene matches: 7. The CDR3, as DNA: TGTGCCAGCAGTGCTTCTGACAGGGACAATTCACCCCTCCACTTT. Encoded protein: CASSASDRDNSPLHF.

In this sample, this clone turned up a few times. The chain combines TRBV7-6 with TRBJ2-7, with 9 nucleotides matching TRBD2. Per the germline V gene, CDR1 is SGHVS and CDR2 is FNYEAQ. V shed 1 base, J shed 4 bases, and the junction held 8 bases outside the gene matches. The CDR3 loop spans 16 amino acids. The CDR3 coding sequence is TGTGCCAGCAGCTTAGGCCCTAGCGGGGCCAGTTACGAGCAGTACTTC. This codes for CASSLGPSGASYEQYF.

The chain uses TRBV15 and TRBJ1-5, with D hard to call. V lost 0 bases, J lost 7 bases, and 10 bases lay in between. The CDR3 sequence is 14 residues long. Per germline, CDR1 LNHNV and CDR2 YYDKDF (reference sequence). This CDR3 reads CATSRDGVRQPQHF. The DNA of the CDR3 is TGTGCCACCAGCAGAGACGGGGTCCGACAGCCCCAGCATTTT.

The rearrangement links TRBV19 to TRBJ1-3; TRBD1 matches at 9 bases. Germline CDR1 and CDR2: LNHDA and SQIVND (reference sequence). The length of the CDR3 is 15 residues. Losses at the gene ends were 5 bases for V and 2 bases for J; bases not matched to a gene: 4. The CDR3, as DNA: TGTGCCAGTAGTCGGGGACAGGGAGCTGGAAACACCATATATTTT. This gives the protein CASSRGQGAGNTIYF. The variable domain in full, with the rest retrieved from reference TRBV19 and TRBJ1-3, is DGGITQSPKYLFRKEGQNVTLSCEQNLNHDAMYWYRQDPGQGLRLIYYSQIVNDFQKGDIAEGYSVSREKKESFPLTVTSAQKNPTAFYLCASSRGQGAGNTIYFGEGSWLTVV.